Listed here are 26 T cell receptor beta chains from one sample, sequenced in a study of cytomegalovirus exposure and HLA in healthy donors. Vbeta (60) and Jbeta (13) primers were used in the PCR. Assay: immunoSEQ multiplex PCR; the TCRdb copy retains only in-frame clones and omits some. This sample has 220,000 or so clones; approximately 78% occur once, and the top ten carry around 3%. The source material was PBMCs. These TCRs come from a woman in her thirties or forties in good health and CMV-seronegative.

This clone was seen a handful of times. The CDR3 sequence is CASSQPQVPEAFF. The DNA of the CDR3 is TGCGCCAGCAGCCAACCTCAGGTACCTGAAGCTTTCTTT. The chain is built from TRBV4-1 and TRBJ1-1; D is unresolved. Looked up from germline, CDR1 is MGHRA and CDR2 is YSYEKL. V lost 2 bases and J lost 6, with 10 bases in between. The CDR3 is 13 residues long.

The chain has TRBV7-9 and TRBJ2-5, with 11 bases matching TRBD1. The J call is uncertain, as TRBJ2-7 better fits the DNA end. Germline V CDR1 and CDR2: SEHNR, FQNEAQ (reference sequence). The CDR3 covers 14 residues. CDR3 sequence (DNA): TGTGCCAGCAGCGAAGGGACAGGGGGGCACGAGCAGTACTTC. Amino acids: CASSEGTGGHEQYF.

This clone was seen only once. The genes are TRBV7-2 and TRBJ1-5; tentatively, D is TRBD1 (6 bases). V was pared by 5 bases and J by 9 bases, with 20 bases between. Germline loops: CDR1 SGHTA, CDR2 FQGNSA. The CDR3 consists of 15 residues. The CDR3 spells CASSLLSRGKGPQHF. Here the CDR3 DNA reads TGTGCCAGCAGCCTTCTCTCCAGGGGAAAGGGGCCCCAGCATTTT.

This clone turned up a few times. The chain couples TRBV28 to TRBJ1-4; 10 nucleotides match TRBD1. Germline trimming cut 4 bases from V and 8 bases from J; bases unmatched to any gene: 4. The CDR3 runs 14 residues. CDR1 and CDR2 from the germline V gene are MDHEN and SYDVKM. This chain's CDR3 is CASSWDRGEEKLFF. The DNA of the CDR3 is TGTGCCAGCAGTTGGGACAGGGGAGAGGAAAAACTGTTTTTT.

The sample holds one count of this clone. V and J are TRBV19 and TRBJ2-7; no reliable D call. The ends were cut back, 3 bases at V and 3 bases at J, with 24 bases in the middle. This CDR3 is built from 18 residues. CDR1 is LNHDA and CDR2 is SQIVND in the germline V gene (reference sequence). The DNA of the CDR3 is TGTGCCAGTAGTATCAGTTGGAGAGCGAGGTCTCCTAACTACGAGCAGTACTTC. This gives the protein CASSISWRARSPNYEQYF.

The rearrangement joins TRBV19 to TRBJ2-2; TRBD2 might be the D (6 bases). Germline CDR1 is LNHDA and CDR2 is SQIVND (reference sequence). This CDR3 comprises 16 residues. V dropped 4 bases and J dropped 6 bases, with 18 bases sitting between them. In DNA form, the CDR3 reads TGTGCCAGTAGTACGAGACCGCGGGACGGCGCCGGGGAGCTGTTTTTT. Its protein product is CASSTRPRDGAGELFF.

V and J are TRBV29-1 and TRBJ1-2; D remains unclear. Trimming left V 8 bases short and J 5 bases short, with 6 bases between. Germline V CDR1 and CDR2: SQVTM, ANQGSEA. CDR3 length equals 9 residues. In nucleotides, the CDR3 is TGCAGCTCAGATTATGGCTACACCTTC. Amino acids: CSSDYGYTF.

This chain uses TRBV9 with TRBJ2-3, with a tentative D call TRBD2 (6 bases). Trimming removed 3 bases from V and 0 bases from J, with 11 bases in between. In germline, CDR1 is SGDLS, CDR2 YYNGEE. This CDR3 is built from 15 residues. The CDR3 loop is CASSDNSGSTDTQYF. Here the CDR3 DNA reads TGTGCCAGCAGCGATAATAGCGGCAGCACAGATACGCAGTATTTT.

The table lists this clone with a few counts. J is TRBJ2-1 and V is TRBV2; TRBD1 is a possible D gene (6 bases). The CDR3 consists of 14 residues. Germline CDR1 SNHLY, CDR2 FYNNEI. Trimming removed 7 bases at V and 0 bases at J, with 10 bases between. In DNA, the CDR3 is TGTGCCAGCACCACAGGGAGCTCCTACAATGAGCAGTTCTTC. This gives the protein CASTTGSSYNEQFF. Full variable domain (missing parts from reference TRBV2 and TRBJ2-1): EPEVTQTPSHQVTQMGQEVILRCVPISNHLYFYWYRQILGQKVEFLVSFYNNEISEKSEIFDDQFSVERPDGSNFTLKIRSTKLEDSAMYFCASTTGSSYNEQFFGPGTRLTVL.

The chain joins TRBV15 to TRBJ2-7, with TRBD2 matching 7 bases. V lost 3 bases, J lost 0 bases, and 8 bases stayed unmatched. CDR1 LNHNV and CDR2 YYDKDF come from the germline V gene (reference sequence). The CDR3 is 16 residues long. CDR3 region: CATSRGLGGYSYEQYF. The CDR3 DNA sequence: TGTGCCACCAGCAGGGGGCTCGGGGGGTACTCCTACGAGCAGTACTTC.

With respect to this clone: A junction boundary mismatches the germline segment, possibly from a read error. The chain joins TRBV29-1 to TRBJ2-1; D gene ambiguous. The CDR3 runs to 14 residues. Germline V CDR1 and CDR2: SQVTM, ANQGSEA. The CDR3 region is CSVEAVPSNNEQFF. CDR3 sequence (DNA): TGCAGCGTTGAAGCAGTCCCCTCCAACAATGAGCAGTTCTTC.

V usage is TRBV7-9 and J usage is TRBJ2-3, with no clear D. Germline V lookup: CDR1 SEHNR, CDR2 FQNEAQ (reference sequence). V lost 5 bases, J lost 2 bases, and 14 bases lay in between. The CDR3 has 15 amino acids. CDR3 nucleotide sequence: TGTGCCAGCAGCCAGAAGGTAGCCCTCACAGATACGCAGTATTTT. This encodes CASSQKVALTDTQYF.

CDR3 DNA sequence: TGCGCCAGCAGCCAAGGTTCAGCGGGAGGCGACACCGGGGAGCTGTTTTTT. Translation gives CASSQGSAGGDTGELFF. This chain uses TRBV4-1 with TRBJ2-2; 9 bases match TRBD2. This CDR3 is 17 amino acids long. Trimming took 1 base from V and 3 from J; bases not matched to a gene: 6. Per germline, CDR1 MGHRA and CDR2 YSYEKL.

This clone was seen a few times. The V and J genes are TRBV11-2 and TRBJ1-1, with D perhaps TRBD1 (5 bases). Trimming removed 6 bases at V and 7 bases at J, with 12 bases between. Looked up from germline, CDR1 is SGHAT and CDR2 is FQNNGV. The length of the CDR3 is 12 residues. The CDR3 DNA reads TGTGCCAGCAGTAGGGGATTGGGTGAAGCTTTCTTT. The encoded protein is CASSRGLGEAFF.

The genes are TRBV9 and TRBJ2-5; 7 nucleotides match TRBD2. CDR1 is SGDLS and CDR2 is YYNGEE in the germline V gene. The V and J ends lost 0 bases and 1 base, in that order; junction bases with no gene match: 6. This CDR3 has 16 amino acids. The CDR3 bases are TGTGCCAGCAGCGTAGGAGGACTAGAACCCCAAGAGACCCAGTACTTC. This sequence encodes CASSVGGLEPQETQYF.

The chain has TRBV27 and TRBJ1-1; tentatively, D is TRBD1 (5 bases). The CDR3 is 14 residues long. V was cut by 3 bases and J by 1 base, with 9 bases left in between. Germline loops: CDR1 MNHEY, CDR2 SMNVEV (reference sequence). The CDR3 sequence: CASSFWGGNTEAFF. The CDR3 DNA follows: TGTGCCAGCAGTTTTTGGGGGGGGAACACTGAAGCTTTCTTT.

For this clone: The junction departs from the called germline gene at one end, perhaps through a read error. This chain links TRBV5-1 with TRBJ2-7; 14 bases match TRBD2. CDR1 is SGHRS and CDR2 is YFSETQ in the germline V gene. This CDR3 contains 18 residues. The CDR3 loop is CASSRGTSGSGASHEQYF. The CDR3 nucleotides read TGCGCCAGCAGCCGCGGGACTAGCGGGAGCGGAGCCTCCCACGAGCAGTACTTC.

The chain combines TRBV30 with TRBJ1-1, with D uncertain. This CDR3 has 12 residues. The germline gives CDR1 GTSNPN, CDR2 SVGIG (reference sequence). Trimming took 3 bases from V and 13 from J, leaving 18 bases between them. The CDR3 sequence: CAWSELQDLVFF. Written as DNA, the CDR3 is TGTGCCTGGAGCGAATTGCAGGATTTGGTTTTCTTT.

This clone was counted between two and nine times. The CDR3 DNA reads TGTGCCAGCAGTTTATTGGCGGGAGGGCGCACAGATACGCAGTATTTT. Amino acid sequence: CASSLLAGGRTDTQYF. The chain links TRBV27 to TRBJ2-3; 9 bases map to TRBD2. This CDR3 is 16 amino acids long. Germline V gene data show CDR1 as MNHEY and CDR2 as SMNVEV (reference sequence). The trim removed 1 base at V and 1 base at J, leaving 3 bases unmatched.

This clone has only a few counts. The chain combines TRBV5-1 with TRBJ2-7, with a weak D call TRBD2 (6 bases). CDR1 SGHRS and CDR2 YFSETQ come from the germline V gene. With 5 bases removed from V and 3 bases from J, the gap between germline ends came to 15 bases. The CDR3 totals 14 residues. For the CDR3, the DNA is TGCGCCAGCAGTGGTAGCGGAGATGTCTACGAGCAGTACTTC. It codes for CASSGSGDVYEQYF.

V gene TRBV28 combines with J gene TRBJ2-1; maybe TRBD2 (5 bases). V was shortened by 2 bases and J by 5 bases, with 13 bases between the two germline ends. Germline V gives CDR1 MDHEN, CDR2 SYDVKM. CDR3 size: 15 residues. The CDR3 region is CASSLQLGRNNEQFF. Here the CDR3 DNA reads TGTGCCAGCAGTTTACAACTAGGAAGGAACAATGAGCAGTTCTTC.

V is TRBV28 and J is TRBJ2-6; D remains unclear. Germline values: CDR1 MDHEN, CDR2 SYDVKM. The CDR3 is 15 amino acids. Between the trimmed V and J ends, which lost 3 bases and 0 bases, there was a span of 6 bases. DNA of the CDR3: TGTGCCAGCAGTTTCTACGACTCTGGGGCCAACGTCCTGACTTTC. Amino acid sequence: CASSFYDSGANVLTF.

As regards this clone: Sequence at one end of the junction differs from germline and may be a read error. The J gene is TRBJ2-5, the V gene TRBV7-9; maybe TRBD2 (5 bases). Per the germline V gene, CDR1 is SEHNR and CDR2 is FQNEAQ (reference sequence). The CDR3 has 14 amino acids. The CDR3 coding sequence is TGTTCCAGCAGCTTACGGGGTAGTAGAGAGACCCAGTACTTC. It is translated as CSSSLRGSRETQYF.

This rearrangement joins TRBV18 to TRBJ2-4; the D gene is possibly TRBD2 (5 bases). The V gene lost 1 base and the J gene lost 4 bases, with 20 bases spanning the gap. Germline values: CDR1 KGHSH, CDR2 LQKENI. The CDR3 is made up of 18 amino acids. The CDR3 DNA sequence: TGTGCCAGCTCACCACTTTTCCGAGAGGGTGGCGGAAAAAACATTCAGTACTTC. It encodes CASSPLFREGGGKNIQYF.

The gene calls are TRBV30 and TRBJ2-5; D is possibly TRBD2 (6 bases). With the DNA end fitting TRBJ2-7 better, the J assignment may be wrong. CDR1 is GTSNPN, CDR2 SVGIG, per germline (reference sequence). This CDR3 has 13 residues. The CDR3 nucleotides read TGTGCCTGGAGTGTGGGGACTTACTACGAGCAGTACTTC. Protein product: CAWSVGTYYEQYF.

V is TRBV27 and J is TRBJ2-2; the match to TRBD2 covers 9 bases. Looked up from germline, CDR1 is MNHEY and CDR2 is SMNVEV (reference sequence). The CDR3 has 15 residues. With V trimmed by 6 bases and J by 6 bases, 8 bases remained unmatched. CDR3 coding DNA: TGTGCCAGCAGCTCAGGCGGCGGGGGGGCCGGGGAGCTGTTTTTT. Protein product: CASSSGGGGAGELFF.